What follows is one T cell receptor (beta chain) and its context. Its cognate antigen is unknown. This sample was taken from a study of T cells expressing NK-cell markers. Study overall: Among the eight sequenced donors, seven tested HCMV-seropositive and one tested seronegative. General study points: More than 5 donors carried dominant NKG2C+ clonotypes that made up roughly 1.0-8% of their CD8+ T cells.

The CDR3 runs 15 residues. Scientists made TCR beta cDNA using 5'RACE template switching with UMIs. TCRdb reworked the 5' RACE reads into one entry per CDR3 protein, no DNA. Recorded for this sample: over 150,000 distinct CDR3 sequences. The gene calls are TRBV12-3 or TRBV12-4 and TRBJ2-1; TCRdb calls TRBD1, which cannot be checked without DNA. Sequencing was done on a sample of blood T cells: a sorted CD56 or NKG2C T cell subset, CD4+ or CD8+ T cells, or bulk PBMC T cells (not recorded which). The receptor's source is a woman in her forties or fifties in good health. This CDR3 reads CASTPRDNSGNEQFF.